These T cell receptor beta chains were read from a single sample in a study of T cells after yellow fever vaccination. TCRdb re-called the 5' RACE reads with MiXCR, one entry per CDR3 protein. The table has 150,000 to 200,000 distinct CDR3 sequences, 5.5% to 7.5% seen once; the top ten hold 2.9%. Sequencing was performed on CD4+ T cells sorted from PBMCs, taken on the day of the first yellow fever vaccination. The receptors here all came from a man between 18 and 35 years old who received the YFV17D yellow fever vaccine. Each CDR3 is given with its conserved first and last residue. D genes are given only for firm matches. Only part of the rows carry a size: once, few, many, or a class if the clone is expanded.

V,J,length,D,size,CDR3,DNA
TRBV10-3,TRBJ1-5,13,TRBD1,.,CATKDRADQPQHF,TGTGCCACCAAGGACAGGGCAGATCAGCCCCAGCATTTT
TRBV7-9,TRBJ2-1,10,.,many,CASSGREQFF,TGTGCCAGCAGCGGTAGGGAGCAGTTCTTC
TRBV7-9,TRBJ2-7,12,.,many,CASSYVTYEQYF,TGTGCCAGCAGCTACGTCACCTACGAGCAGTACTTC
TRBV7-3,TRBJ2-3,14,.,once,CASSLGDCTDTQYF,TGTGCCAGCAGCTTAGGCGATTGCACAGATACGCAGTATTTT
TRBV18,TRBJ2-2,12,.,.,CASAEGIGELFF,TGTGCCAGCGCAGAGGGGATCGGGGAGCTGTTTTTT
TRBV7-8,TRBJ1-2,14,TRBD1,few,CASTLTGGRYGYTF,TGTGCCAGCACCCTAACAGGGGGCCGGTATGGCTACACCTTC
TRBV2,TRBJ2-7,15,TRBD1,.,CASSEPGQATKGQYF,TGTGCCAGCAGCGAACCGGGACAGGCCACCAAGGGGCAGTACTTC
TRBV3-1,TRBJ2-5,15,.,.,CACCLDLTRQETQYF,TGTGCCTGCTGCCTGGACTTGACCAGACAAGAGACCCAGTACTTC
TRBV7-9,TRBJ2-3,16,TRBD2,.,CVSSTPLAVGTDTQYF,TGTGTCAGCAGCACCCCTCTAGCGGTGGGCACAGATACGCAGTATTTT
TRBV20-1,TRBJ1-5,15,.,few,CSADLWGASNQPQHF,TGCAGTGCGGATTTGTGGGGGGCCAGCAATCAGCCCCAGCATTTT
TRBV4-2,TRBJ2-5,16,.,many,CASSLNTGTIQETQYF,TGTGCCAGCAGCCTCAACACAGGGACGATACAAGAGACCCAGTACTTC
TRBV27,TRBJ1-2,15,TRBD1,.,CASSLFGQGADGYTF,TGTGCCAGCAGTTTATTTGGACAGGGGGCCGATGGCTACACCTTC
TRBV5-1,TRBJ2-3,15,TRBD1,many,CASSLTGASTDTQYF,TGCGCCAGCAGCTTGACAGGGGCTAGCACAGATACGCAGTATTTT
TRBV7-2,TRBJ2-4,15,TRBD2,many,CASSLSSGGPPIQYF,TGTGCCAGCAGCCTAAGTAGCGGGGGGCCACCCATTCAGTACTTC
TRBV9,TRBJ2-3,14,.,many,CASGERGNTDTQYF,TGTGCCAGCGGAGAACGGGGAAACACAGATACGCAGTATTTT
TRBV20-1,TRBJ1-5,13,TRBD1,few,CSAMTGGEQPQHF,TGCAGTGCTATGACAGGGGGCGAACAGCCCCAGCATTTT